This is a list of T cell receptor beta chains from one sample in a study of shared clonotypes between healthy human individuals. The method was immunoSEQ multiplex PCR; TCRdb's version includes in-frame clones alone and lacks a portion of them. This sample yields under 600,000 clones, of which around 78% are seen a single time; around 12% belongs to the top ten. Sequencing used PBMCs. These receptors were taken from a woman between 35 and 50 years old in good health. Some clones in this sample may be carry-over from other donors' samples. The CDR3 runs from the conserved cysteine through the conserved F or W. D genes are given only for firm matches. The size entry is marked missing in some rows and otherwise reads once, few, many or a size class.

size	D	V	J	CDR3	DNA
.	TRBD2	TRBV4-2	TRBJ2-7	CASSQERSGVSYEQYF	TGTGCCAGCAGCCAAGAGAGGAGCGGGGTTTCCTACGAGCAGTACTTC
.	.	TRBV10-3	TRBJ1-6	CAISESFRGPRSPLHF	TGTGCCATCAGTGAGTCCTTTAGGGGCCCGCGTTCACCCCTCCACTTT
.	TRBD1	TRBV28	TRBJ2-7	CASSSLRDSGAYEQYF	TGTGCCAGCAGTTCCCTCCGGGACAGCGGAGCCTACGAGCAGTACTTC
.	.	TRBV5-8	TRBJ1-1	CASSSGQKNTEAFF	TGTGCCAGCAGCTCCGGACAGAAGAACACTGAAGCTTTCTTT
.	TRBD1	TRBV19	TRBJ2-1	CASSILTGGGNEQFF	TGTGCCAGTAGTATACTGACAGGGGGTGGCAATGAGCAGTTCTTC
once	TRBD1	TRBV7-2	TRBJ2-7	CASSQKQGIPTYEQYF	TGTGCCAGCAGCCAAAAACAGGGGATCCCGACCTACGAGCAGTACTTC
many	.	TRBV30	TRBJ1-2	CAWRPPGQNYGYTF	TGTGCCTGGAGACCCCCTGGACAGAACTATGGCTACACCTTC
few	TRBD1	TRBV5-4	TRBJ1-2	CASSAGTANYGYTF	TGTGCCAGCAGCGCAGGGACAGCTAACTATGGCTACACCTTC
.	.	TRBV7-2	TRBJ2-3	CASSLGFENTQYF	TGTGCCAGCAGCTTAGGGTTTGAAAATACGCAGTATTTT
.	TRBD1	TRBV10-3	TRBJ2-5	CAISATGTGGETQYF	TGTGCCATCAGTGCAACCGGGACAGGGGGAGAGACCCAGTACTTC
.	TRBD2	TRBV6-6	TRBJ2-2	CASKPGLAPGELFF	TGTGCCAGTAAACCGGGACTAGCCCCCGGGGAGCTGTTTTTT
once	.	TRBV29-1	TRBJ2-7	CSVEGTGLVQYF	TGCAGCGTTGAGGGCACAGGGCTGGTCCAGTACTTC
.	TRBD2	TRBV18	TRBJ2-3	CASSPALAGGPSTDTQYF	TGTGCCAGCTCACCAGCGCTAGCGGGAGGACCTAGCACAGATACGCAGTATTTT
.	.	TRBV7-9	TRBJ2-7	CASSPSRQSSYEQYF	TGTGCCAGCAGCCCCTCCCGGCAGAGCTCCTACGAGCAGTACTTC
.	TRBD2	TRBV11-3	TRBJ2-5	CASSPGTSAIGETQYF	TGTGCCAGCAGCCCCGGGACTAGCGCCATAGGGGAGACCCAGTACTTC
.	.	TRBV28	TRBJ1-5	CASSFLAGGNQPQHF	TGTGCCAGCAGTTTTCTGGCAGGAGGCAATCAGCCCCAGCATTTT
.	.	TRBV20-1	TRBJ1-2	CSAIFAQGYTF	TGCAGTGCTATCTTCGCCCAGGGCTACACCTTC
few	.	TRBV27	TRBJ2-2	CASSPWATGELFF	TGTGCCAGCAGTCCGTGGGCCACCGGGGAGCTGTTTTTT
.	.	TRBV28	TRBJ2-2	CASSLDRITGELFF	TGTGCCAGCAGTCTGGACCGAATCACCGGGGAGCTGTTTTTT